These 18 T cell receptor beta chains came from one sample sequenced in a study of shared clonotypes between healthy human individuals. The method was immunoSEQ multiplex PCR; TCRdb's version includes in-frame clones alone and lacks a portion of them. The profile shows 800,000 or so clones, 90% to 97% of them singletons. Naivety among CD8 cells was defined by CD45RO negativity and positive CCR7 selection, thereby excluding terminally differentiated effector memory CD45RA+ cells. Sequencing was carried out using naive CD8+ T cells sorted from blood. The receptors were sampled from a man between 25 and 39 years old in good health.

This chain connects TRBV11-3 to TRBJ2-1; the D gene is possibly TRBD1 (5 bases). The CDR3 is 14 amino acids. The V end was cut by 5 bases, the J end by 6 bases, with 14 bases between. Germline CDR1 SGHNT, CDR2 YENEEA. CDR3 nucleotides: TGTGCCAGCAGCCTGACAGAGCGCCCCAATGAGCAGTTCTTC. Protein: CASSLTERPNEQFF.

The chain combines TRBV7-9 with TRBJ2-2, with D maybe TRBD1 (6 bases). CDR1 is SEHNR and CDR2 is FQNEAQ in the germline V gene (reference sequence). V lost 6 bases and J 6 bases, leaving 11 bases between the germline ends. There are 13 residues in the CDR3. CDR3 region: CASSMDRPGELFF. DNA of the CDR3: TGTGCCAGCAGTATGGACAGACCCGGGGAGCTGTTTTTT.

This chain joins TRBV9 and TRBJ1-2; a possible D gene is TRBD1 (5 bases). Germline V lookup: CDR1 SGDLS, CDR2 YYNGEE. The V gene lost 7 bases and the J gene lost 9 bases, with 13 bases spanning the gap. CDR3 length: 11 amino acids. In nucleotides, the CDR3 is TGTGCCAGCGGCGGGGGTCTTCGCTACACCTTC. This translates into CASGGGLRYTF. The full variable domain, in which reference TRBV9 and TRBJ1-2 provide the parts outside the CDR3, is DSGVTQTPKHLITATGQRVTLRCSPRSGDLSVYWYQQSLDQGLQFLIQYYNGEERAKGNILERFSAQQFPDLHSELNLSSLELGDSALYFCASGGGLRYTFGSGTRLTVV.

The rearrangement uses TRBV19 and TRBJ2-7; D ambiguous. The CDR3 spans 13 residues. CDR1 is LNHDA and CDR2 is SQIVND in the germline V gene (reference sequence). The ends were cut back, 6 bases at V and 0 bases at J, with 9 bases in the middle. The CDR3 DNA is TGTGCCAGTAGCGCTGCGTACTCCTACGAGCAGTACTTC. Translated: CASSAAYSYEQYF.

The chain combines TRBV4-1 with TRBJ2-1; D gene unclear. Trimming removed 0 bases from V and 8 bases from J, with 20 bases in between. CDR1 MGHRA and CDR2 YSYEKL come from the germline V gene. The CDR3 extends over 17 amino acids. The CDR3 DNA sequence: TGCGCCAGCAGCCAAGATGGTAATCTACTCCGCCGGGATGAGCAGTTCTTC. This translates into CASSQDGNLLRRDEQFF.

This clone was found once. The chain recombines TRBV5-5 with TRBJ2-7; no definite D call. The V end lost 4 bases, the J end lost 6 bases, and 14 bases lay between the germline ends. The length of the CDR3 is 13 residues. Germline V gene lookup returns CDR1 SGHKS and CDR2 YYEKEE (reference sequence). The chain's CDR3 is CASSLPLITEQYF. The CDR3, as DNA: TGTGCCAGCAGCCTGCCACTAATTACCGAGCAGTACTTC.

The chain combines TRBV9 with TRBJ2-1; 12 nucleotides agree with TRBD2. The V and J ends lost 3 bases and 9 bases, in that order; junction bases with no gene match: 7. CDR3 length equals 15 residues. From germline, CDR1 is SGDLS and CDR2 YYNGEE. CDR3 sequence reads: CASSGTTSGSGEQFF. DNA for the CDR3: TGTGCCAGCAGCGGAACGACTAGCGGGAGTGGTGAGCAGTTCTTC.

This clone appeared a single time. The J gene is TRBJ1-4, the V gene TRBV7-9; unclear D gene. From germline, CDR1 is SEHNR and CDR2 FQNEAQ (reference sequence). The CDR3 extends over 16 amino acids. The V and J ends lost 4 bases and 2 bases respectively, with 14 bases between them. In DNA, the CDR3 is TGTGCCAGCAGCTCAACCAAGGGTGTGACTAATGAAAAACTGTTTTTT. Translation gives CASSSTKGVTNEKLFF.

The chain employs TRBV15 and TRBJ1-5, with a possible D match to TRBD1 (6 bases). This CDR3 is built from 16 residues. The ends were cut back, 2 bases at V and 2 bases at J, with 13 bases in the middle. Germline CDR1 reads LNHNV; CDR2 reads YYDKDF (reference sequence). The CDR3: CATSRYRELGNQPQHF. CDR3 sequence (DNA): TGTGCCACCAGCAGATACAGGGAATTGGGCAATCAGCCCCAGCATTTT. The full variable domain, with the rest looked up from reference TRBV15 and TRBJ1-5, is DAMVIQNPRYQVTQFGKPVTLSCSQTLNHNVMYWYQQKSSQAPKLLFHYYDKDFNNEADTPDNFQSRRPNTSFCFLDIRSPGLGDTAMYLCATSRYRELGNQPQHFGDGTRLSIL.

This clone was observed once. This chain links TRBV7-2 with TRBJ2-1, with 8 bases matching TRBD1. CDR3 length equals 16 residues. Losses at the gene ends were 0 bases for V and 6 bases for J; bases not matched to a gene: 7. CDR1 and CDR2 from the germline V gene are SGHTA and FQGNSA. The CDR3 DNA is TGTGCCAGCAGCTTAGCATCCGGACAGGGTCGCAATGAGCAGTTCTTC. The encoded protein is CASSLASGQGRNEQFF.

This chain joins TRBV5-1 and TRBJ2-7; 9 positions match TRBD2. J was trimmed by 4 bases and V by 4 bases; bases with no gene match: 9. From germline, CDR1 is SGHRS and CDR2 YFSETQ. The length of the CDR3 is 15 residues. In DNA, the CDR3 is TGCGCCAGCAGCCCTGGGCAAGCGGGAGGTTACGAGCAGTACTTC. Encoded protein: CASSPGQAGGYEQYF.

V gene TRBV7-6 combines with J gene TRBJ1-1, with 8 bases lining up with TRBD1. CDR1 is SGHVS and CDR2 is FNYEAQ in the germline V gene. The CDR3 runs to 13 residues. With 2 bases clipped from V and 12 bases from J, the junction kept 8 bases outside the gene matches. The CDR3 spells CASSLRDGTGTFF. The CDR3 coding sequence is TGTGCCAGCAGCTTAAGGGACGGGACAGGAACTTTCTTT.

J is TRBJ1-4 and V is TRBV15, with 7 bases fitting TRBD1. Germline-derived CDR1 and CDR2 are LNHNV and YYDKDF (reference sequence). J was trimmed by 1 base and V by 3 bases; bases with no gene match: 2. The CDR3 is made up of 15 amino acids. The CDR3 nucleotides read TGTGCCACCAGCAGCACAGGGGAAACTAATGAAAAACTGTTTTTT. It encodes CATSSTGETNEKLFF.

V gene TRBV7-2 combines with J gene TRBJ2-3, with D possibly being TRBD2 (6 bases). Trimming cost V 5 bases and J 2 bases, with 14 bases left between them. CDR1 and CDR2 from the germline V gene are SGHTA and FQGNSA. This CDR3 contains 15 residues. CDR3 sequence reads: CASSPRASATDTQYF. Written as DNA, the CDR3 is TGTGCCAGCAGCCCCAGGGCTAGCGCCACAGATACGCAGTATTTT.

V gene TRBV7-9 combines with J gene TRBJ1-5; TRBD1 is a possible D gene (5 bases). The CDR3 sequence is 14 residues long. Germline assignment: CDR1 SEHNR and CDR2 FQNEAQ (reference sequence). The ends were cut back, 1 base at V and 11 bases at J, with 15 bases in the middle. The CDR3 protein is CASSLDRGGKAQHF. Here the CDR3 DNA reads TGTGCCAGCAGCTTAGATCGGGGGGGAAAGGCCCAGCATTTT.

This rearrangement joins TRBV28 to TRBJ1-2; 7 bases are shared with TRBD1. The CDR3 sequence is 13 residues long. Germline trimming cut 3 bases from V and 5 bases from J; bases unmatched to any gene: 3. Germline loops: CDR1 MDHEN, CDR2 SYDVKM. CDR3 protein: CASSLGQNYGYTF. The CDR3 region has the DNA TGTGCCAGCAGTTTGGGACAGAATTATGGCTACACCTTC.

This clone has just one count. The CDR3 DNA follows: TGTGCCAGCAGTCCCATGGGACAGGGGGGTTACGAGCAGTACTTC. Its protein product is CASSPMGQGGYEQYF. The chain combines TRBV6-5 with TRBJ2-7; TRBD1 matches 11 bases. With 5 bases clipped from V and 4 bases from J, the junction kept 7 bases outside the gene matches. There are 15 residues in the CDR3. CDR1 and CDR2 (germline): MNHEY, SVGAGI.

This clone was counted only a few times. This sequence joins TRBV2 and TRBJ2-1, with D hard to call. CDR1 SNHLY and CDR2 FYNNEI come from the germline V gene. CDR3 length: 14 amino acids. The ends were cut back, 8 bases at V and 7 bases at J, with 18 bases in the middle. The CDR3 bases are TGTGCCAGCCTCGGAAGCTTGGACCTTAATGAGCAGTTCTTC. Amino acids: CASLGSLDLNEQFF.